This is a list of T cell receptor beta chains from one sample in a study of blood T cells in healthy people across ages. Each CDR3 protein gets one entry after TCRdb re-called the 5' RACE reads with MiXCR. The sample has roughly 830,000 distinct CDR3 sequences; 62% are singletons. The sequenced material came from blood. Receptors were obtained from a man aged 30-40 years in good health. The CDR3 runs from the conserved cysteine through the conserved F or W. Each record gives: clone size, D gene, J gene, CDR3 length, V gene, CDR3 protein, CDR3 DNA. D genes are given only for firm matches. A row's size may be missing; if present it is once, few, many or a size class.

>-|-|TRBJ1-2|14|TRBV29-1
CSVEEAIAGSGYTF
TGCAGCGTTGAAGAGGCCATAGCAGGGTCTGGCTACACCTTC
>-|-|TRBJ2-1|14|TRBV6-5
CASSRNDLAHGQFF
TGTGCCAGCAGCCGAAACGATCTAGCCCACGGGCAGTTCTTC
>-|-|TRBJ2-6|15|TRBV29-1
CSVWARFSGANVLTF
TGCAGCGTTTGGGCACGTTTCTCTGGGGCCAACGTCCTGACTTTC
>few|-|TRBJ1-5|13|TRBV7-3
CASSRVNNQPQHF
TGTGCCAGCAGTAGGGTCAACAATCAGCCCCAGCATTTT
>once|-|TRBJ2-1|14|TRBV25-1
CASSPETGNNEQFF
TGTGCCAGCAGCCCCGAGACGGGGAACAATGAGCAGTTCTTC
>-|-|TRBJ2-3|15|TRBV7-2
CASSLVGQMGGTQYF
TGTGCCAGCAGCTTAGTGGGCCAGATGGGTGGTACGCAGTATTTT
>-|-|TRBJ1-3|14|TRBV20-1
CSAPSTGSGNTIYF
TGCAGTGCCCCGAGCACAGGCTCTGGAAACACCATATATTTT
>-|-|TRBJ2-7|15|TRBV6-5
CASSYSGFSYNEQYF
TGTGCCAGCAGTTACTCAGGCTTCTCCTACAATGAGCAGTACTTC
>-|-|TRBJ2-5|12|TRBV20-1
CSARDQGETQYF
TGCAGTGCTAGAGATCAGGGGGAGACCCAGTACTTC
>-|-|TRBJ2-3|15|TRBV20-1
CSASTGQGGADTQYF
TGCAGTGCTAGCACCGGGCAGGGGGGCGCAGATACGCAGTATTTT
>-|-|TRBJ2-5|15|TRBV29-1
CSVGRVVGYQETQYF
TGCAGCGTCGGAAGGGTGGTGGGGTACCAAGAGACCCAGTACTTC
>few|-|TRBJ2-5|14|TRBV12-3/TRBV12-4
CASSLGFLEGTQYF
TGTGCCAGCAGTTTAGGGTTCCTAGAGGGGACCCAGTACTTC
>-|TRBD1|TRBJ1-4|14|TRBV20-1
CSARGEGAEEKLFF
TGCAGTGCTAGGGGGGAGGGGGCGGAGGAAAAACTGTTTTTT
>few|-|TRBJ1-6|13|TRBV12-3/TRBV12-4
CASSSGQRAPLHF
TGTGCCAGCAGTTCAGGACAGAGGGCACCCCTCCACTTT
>-|-|TRBJ1-1|12|TRBV5-5
CASSLFGSEAFF
TGTGCCAGCAGCCTTTTCGGGAGCGAAGCTTTCTTT
>few|-|TRBJ1-2|12|TRBV28
CASRRQHYGYTF
TGTGCCAGCAGGCGGCAGCACTATGGCTACACCTTC
>-|-|TRBJ2-7|12|TRBV25-1
CASFGASYEQYF
TGTGCCAGCTTCGGGGCCTCCTACGAGCAGTACTTC
>-|TRBD2|TRBJ2-1|18|TRBV7-2
CASSGQDPSGGVYNEQFF
TGTGCCAGCAGCGGACAAGATCCTAGCGGGGGGGTCTACAATGAGCAGTTCTTC
>-|TRBD2|TRBJ2-1|17|TRBV10-3
CAITSSGGTSPYNEQFF
TGTGCCATCACGTCTAGCGGGGGGACCTCACCCTACAATGAGCAGTTCTTC
>-|-|TRBJ2-2|12|TRBV9
CASTKGAGELFF
TGTGCCAGCACCAAGGGGGCCGGGGAGCTGTTTTTT
>-|-|TRBJ2-7|14|TRBV6-6
CASSPLQGPNEQYF
TGTGCCAGCAGCCCCCTGCAGGGACCGAACGAGCAGTACTTC
>-|TRBD1|TRBJ2-2|16|TRBV7-2
CASSFPGQTNTGELFF
TGTGCCAGCAGCTTCCCGGGACAGACGAACACCGGGGAGCTGTTTTTT
>-|TRBD1|TRBJ2-1|15|TRBV15
CATSKDREGYNEQFF
TGTGCCACCAGCAAAGACAGGGAAGGCTACAATGAGCAGTTCTTC